These 27 T cell receptor beta chains were all obtained from the same sample, sequenced in a study of OX40 agonist ivuxolimab in advanced cancers. Clones were read by immunoSEQ multiplex PCR, and TCRdb kept only the in-frame ones, dropping some. The sample carries about 70,000 clones, approximately 81% recorded once. Sequences were derived from CD4+ or CD8+ T cells sorted from blood, sampled in a trial of the OX40 agonist ivuxolimab. These receptors were collected from an adult with an advanced solid tumor such as melanoma, head and neck, liver or kidney cancer.

The rearrangement links TRBV6-6 to TRBJ1-6; tentatively, D is TRBD1 (6 bases). Trimming cost V 5 bases and J 9 bases, with 14 bases left between them. The germline gives CDR1 MNHNY, CDR2 SVGAGI (reference sequence). The CDR3 totals 14 residues. CDR3 DNA sequence: TGTGCCAGCAGTCCGTCGGGGGCGAGTTCACCCCTCCACTTT. This gives the protein CASSPSGASSPLHF.

A single count supports this clone. This chain joins TRBV7-2 and TRBJ2-7; TRBD1 aligns across 8 bases. CDR3 length equals 14 residues. Germline-derived CDR1 and CDR2 are SGHTA and FQGNSA. V dropped 5 bases and J dropped 6; count of bases not matched to a gene: 9. CDR3 sequence: CASSPRTGKGEQYF. The CDR3 coding sequence is TGTGCCAGCAGCCCTCGGACAGGGAAGGGCGAGCAGTACTTC.

This chain links TRBV18 with TRBJ2-3, with D possibly being TRBD1 or TRBD2 (5 bases each). Trimming took off 3 bases at V and 2 bases at J, with 12 bases between the two ends. There are 15 residues in the CDR3. Germline V gene data show CDR1 as KGHSH and CDR2 as LQKENI. CDR3 sequence reads: CASSPRDGFTDTQYF. CDR3 nucleotides: TGTGCCAGCTCACCCAGGGACGGCTTCACAGATACGCAGTATTTT.

The chain links TRBV7-6 to TRBJ1-1, with D uncertain. CDR1 is SGHVS, CDR2 FNYEAQ, per germline. This CDR3 has 11 residues. V gave up 1 base and J gave up 4 bases, with 1 base separating them. CDR3 sequence reads: CASSLGTEAFF. The CDR3, as DNA: TGTGCCAGCAGCTTAGGCACTGAAGCTTTCTTT.

This clone came up once. The rearrangement uses TRBV20-1 and TRBJ2-3; D is ambiguous. The germline CDR1 and CDR2 sequences are DFQATT and SNEGSKA (reference sequence). The germline V and J ends were trimmed by 1 base and 6 bases, with 5 bases remaining between them. The CDR3 contains 11 residues. The CDR3 loop is CSARADDTQYF. DNA for the CDR3: TGCAGTGCTAGAGCCGATGATACGCAGTATTTT.

This clone was seen more than once but under ten times. The chain employs TRBV5-1 and TRBJ1-5; TRBD1 aligns across 8 bases. The CDR3 extends over 15 amino acids. Trimming at V came to 4 bases and at J to 0 bases, leaving 3 bases not matched to a gene. Germline CDR1 reads SGHRS; CDR2 reads YFSETQ. CDR3 nucleotide sequence: TGCGCCAGCAGCCCAGGGGGCTATAGCAATCAGCCCCAGCATTTT. Translating gives CASSPGGYSNQPQHF. Together with reference TRBV5-1 and TRBJ1-5, the CDR3 gives the full variable domain: KAGVTQTPRYLIKTRGQQVTLSCSPISGHRSVSWYQQTPGQGLQFLFEYFSETQRNKGNFPGRFSGRQFSNSRSEMNVSTLELGDSALYLCASSPGGYSNQPQHFGDGTRLSIL.

V gene TRBV7-6 combines with J gene TRBJ2-3; D possibly uses TRBD1 or TRBD2 (5 bases each). Germline-derived CDR1 and CDR2 are SGHVS and FNYEAQ. Trimming removed 2 bases from V and 5 bases from J, with 20 bases in between. The CDR3 runs 17 residues. CDR3: CASSLIPSVGAGDTQYF. As DNA, the CDR3 is TGTGCCAGCAGCTTAATCCCCTCGGTCGGGGCGGGAGATACGCAGTATTTT. Complete variable domain (other parts from reference TRBV7-6 and TRBJ2-3): GAGVSQSPRYKVTKRGQDVALRCDPISGHVSLYWYRQALGQGPEFLTYFNYEAQQDKSGLPNDRFSAERPEGSISTLTIQRTEQRDSAMYRCASSLIPSVGAGDTQYFGPGTRLTVL.

This sequence joins TRBV4-1 and TRBJ2-5, with D perhaps matching TRBD1 (6 bases). V was clipped by 3 bases and J by 5 bases, with 13 bases between them. The germline V gene has CDR1 MGHRA and CDR2 YSYEKL. This CDR3 comprises 14 residues. CDR3 nucleotides: TGCGCCAGCAGCCACCCGCAGGGGTGGGAGACCCAGTACTTC. It yields the protein CASSHPQGWETQYF.

The rearrangement links TRBV6-6 to TRBJ1-6; 7 bases line up with TRBD1. Germline-derived CDR1 and CDR2 are MNHNY and SVGAGI (reference sequence). The V segment lost 2 bases and the J segment 7 bases; nucleotides outside the gene matches: 2. The CDR3 is 14 amino acids. CDR3 nucleotides: TGTGCCAGCAGTTACGCCAGGGGGAATTCACCCCTCCACTTT. The encoded protein is CASSYARGNSPLHF.

This clone was seen more than once but under ten times. J is TRBJ2-7 and V is TRBV19; 8 positions agree with TRBD1. With 5 bases clipped from V and 1 base from J, the junction kept 13 bases outside the gene matches. Germline CDR1 and CDR2: LNHDA and SQIVND (reference sequence). The CDR3 sequence is 17 residues long. In nucleotides, the CDR3 is TGTGCCAGTAGTTTAAAGTCCGGGACAGGACTTTCCTACGAGCAGTACTTC. Its translation is CASSLKSGTGLSYEQYF. Full variable domain (missing parts from reference TRBV19 and TRBJ2-7): DGGITQSPKYLFRKEGQNVTLSCEQNLNHDAMYWYRQDPGQGLRLIYYSQIVNDFQKGDIAEGYSVSREKKESFPLTVTSAQKNPTAFYLCASSLKSGTGLSYEQYFGPGTRLTVT.

This sequence joins TRBV2 and TRBJ2-5, with 7 bases that match TRBD1. CDR1 is SNHLY and CDR2 is FYNNEI in the germline V gene. Germline trimming cut 8 bases from V and 1 base from J; bases unmatched to any gene: 4. CDR3 size: 13 residues. This CDR3 reads CASSGQAQETQYF. The CDR3 bases are TGTGCCAGCTCAGGACAGGCCCAAGAGACCCAGTACTTC. The full variable domain, with the rest looked up from reference TRBV2 and TRBJ2-5, is EPEVTQTPSHQVTQMGQEVILRCVPISNHLYFYWYRQILGQKVEFLVSFYNNEISEKSEIFDDQFSVERPDGSNFTLKIRSTKLEDSAMYFCASSGQAQETQYFGPGTRLLVL.

The chain recombines TRBV9 with TRBJ2-3; D gene ambiguous. The CDR3 spans 13 residues. Trimming took off 4 bases at V and 0 bases at J, with 6 bases between the two ends. Germline CDR1 reads SGDLS; CDR2 reads YYNGEE. DNA of the CDR3: TGTGCCAGCAGCCGAGTCAGCACAGATACGCAGTATTTT. This sequence encodes CASSRVSTDTQYF.

This rearrangement joins TRBV28 to TRBJ2-1; 8 positions agree with TRBD2. Germline lookup yields CDR1 MDHEN and CDR2 SYDVKM. This CDR3 is built from 18 residues. The V and J ends lost 4 bases and 3 bases, in that order; junction bases with no gene match: 14. The CDR3 DNA follows: TGTGCCAGCAGTTCAGGGCGTCAGAGCGGGGGCAACTACAATGAGCAGTTCTTC. Translating gives CASSSGRQSGGNYNEQFF.

The chain joins TRBV5-1 to TRBJ2-4, with a possible D match to TRBD1 (5 bases). The CDR3 sequence is 16 residues long. Germline CDR1 reads SGHRS; CDR2 reads YFSETQ. Trimming left V 3 bases short and J 2 bases short, with 15 bases between. The CDR3 DNA is TGCGCCAGCAGCTCCGTAGACACAGGTTCCAAAAACATTCAGTACTTC. It encodes CASSSVDTGSKNIQYF.

The chain joins TRBV18 to TRBJ2-5, with D tentatively TRBD1 (5 bases). This CDR3 region has 15 residues. Germline-derived CDR1 and CDR2 are KGHSH and LQKENI. V was shortened by 6 bases and J by 1 base, with 15 bases between the two germline ends. The CDR3 nucleotides read TGTGCCAGCTCGCCTAACTCAGGGTTCCAAGAGACCCAGTACTTC. Amino acids: CASSPNSGFQETQYF.

The V and J genes are TRBV9 and TRBJ1-2; D is unresolved. CDR3 length equals 13 residues. V lost 0 bases, J lost 3 bases, and 6 bases lay in between. From germline, CDR1 is SGDLS and CDR2 YYNGEE. The CDR3 region has the DNA TGTGCCAGCAGCGTAGTCAGTCACTATGGCTACACCTTC. Protein: CASSVVSHYGYTF.

The gene calls are TRBV28 and TRBJ2-1; the match to TRBD2 covers 9 bases. This CDR3 has 14 residues. The V and J ends lost 8 bases and 6 bases, in that order; junction bases with no gene match: 8. CDR1 is MDHEN and CDR2 is SYDVKM in the germline V gene. CDR3 amino acids: CASAFAGGSNEQFF. For the CDR3, the DNA is TGTGCCAGCGCTTTTGCGGGGGGGTCCAATGAGCAGTTCTTC.

This clone was counted once. The genes are TRBV19 and TRBJ1-2; D not certain. CDR1 is LNHDA and CDR2 is SQIVND in the germline V gene (reference sequence). Trimming removed 4 bases at V and 2 bases at J, with 11 bases between. The CDR3 has 14 amino acids. CDR3 in amino acids: CASSRPGANYGYTF. The CDR3 DNA reads as TGTGCCAGTAGTAGGCCGGGAGCCAACTATGGCTACACCTTC. The full variable domain, in which reference TRBV19 and TRBJ1-2 provide the parts outside the CDR3, is DGGITQSPKYLFRKEGQNVTLSCEQNLNHDAMYWYRQDPGQGLRLIYYSQIVNDFQKGDIAEGYSVSREKKESFPLTVTSAQKNPTAFYLCASSRPGANYGYTFGSGTRLTVV.

The gene calls are TRBV5-1 and TRBJ2-7; D may be TRBD1 (6 bases). Per the germline V gene, CDR1 is SGHRS and CDR2 is YFSETQ. This CDR3 spans 14 amino acids. V was pared by 6 bases and J by 3 bases, with 16 bases between. In nucleotides, the CDR3 is TGCGCCAGCACTCAGTCCGGGACAAACTACGAGCAGTACTTC. This gives the protein CASTQSGTNYEQYF.

J is TRBJ2-1 and V is TRBV6-5; 12 bases line up with TRBD2. Per the germline V gene, CDR1 is MNHEY and CDR2 is SVGAGI. The CDR3 is 14 amino acids. The V segment lost 7 bases and the J segment 3 bases; nucleotides outside the gene matches: 1. The DNA for the CDR3 is TGTGCCAGCAAGGGACTAGCGGGCTACAATGAGCAGTTCTTC. It specifies CASKGLAGYNEQFF.

The J gene is TRBJ1-5, the V gene TRBV6-5; the D gene is possibly TRBD1 (5 bases). Germline V CDR1 and CDR2: MNHEY, SVGAGI. Trimming took 7 bases from V and 9 from J, leaving 16 bases between them. CDR3 length: 13 residues. The CDR3 region has the DNA TGTGCCAGCAACCCAGGGACCGGCCGGCCCCAGCATTTT. Translating it yields CASNPGTGRPQHF.

The genes are TRBV19 and TRBJ1-6; 8 bases align to TRBD1. Looked up from germline, CDR1 is LNHDA and CDR2 is SQIVND (reference sequence). Trimming removed 6 bases from V and 10 bases from J; junction bases left unmatched: 8. CDR3 length equals 14 residues. The CDR3 protein is CASSQQGARSPLHF. CDR3 nucleotide sequence: TGTGCCAGTAGCCAGCAGGGGGCGCGATCACCCCTCCACTTT.

This clone was seen at least ten times. V is TRBV5-1 and J is TRBJ1-2; D may be TRBD1 (5 bases). The CDR3 runs to 13 residues. V lost 3 bases and J lost 2, with 8 bases in between. Germline values: CDR1 SGHRS, CDR2 YFSETQ. CDR3 sequence reads: CASSSTANYGYTF. DNA of the CDR3: TGCGCCAGCAGCTCGACAGCCAACTATGGCTACACCTTC.

This CDR3 is CASSLAGLAGLGEQFF. The CDR3 DNA reads as TGTGCCAGCAGCTTAGCCGGACTAGCGGGCTTGGGGGAGCAGTTCTTC. The rearrangement uses TRBV7-7 and TRBJ2-1, with 11 bases that match TRBD2. Germline lookup yields CDR1 SSHAT and CDR2 FNYEAQ (reference sequence). With V trimmed by 0 bases and J by 10 bases, 8 bases remained unmatched. The CDR3 covers 16 residues.

The chain links TRBV9 to TRBJ1-2; tentatively, D is TRBD1 (6 bases). The V gene's germline CDR1 is SGDLS and CDR2 YYNGEE. V lost 4 bases to trimming and J lost 6 bases, with 13 bases between them. The length of the CDR3 is 13 residues. The CDR3 nucleotides are TGTGCCAGCAGCCGCGACAGGACGGATGGCTACACCTTC. Protein sequence: CASSRDRTDGYTF.

CDR3: CASRLGTVTGANVLTF. CDR3 sequence (DNA): TGTGCCAGCAGGCTAGGGACAGTCACTGGGGCCAACGTCCTGACTTTC. The chain recombines TRBV28 with TRBJ2-6; 7 bases match TRBD1. The CDR3 has 16 residues. Trimming took 6 bases from V and 2 from J; bases not matched to a gene: 7. Per the germline V gene, CDR1 is MDHEN and CDR2 is SYDVKM. The full variable domain, its missing parts supplied by reference TRBV28 and TRBJ2-6, is DVKVTQSSRYLVKRTGEKVFLECVQDMDHENMFWYRQDPGLGLRLIYFSYDVKMKEKGDIPEGYSVSREKKERFSLILESASTNQTSMYLCASRLGTVTGANVLTFGAGSRLTVL.

The gene calls are TRBV28 and TRBJ1-1; D is unresolved. Looked up from germline, CDR1 is MDHEN and CDR2 is SYDVKM. The CDR3 length is 13 residues. V was cut by 1 base and J by 3 bases, with 6 bases left in between. The CDR3: CASSLYGDTEAFF. CDR3 nucleotides: TGTGCCAGCAGTTTATATGGGGACACTGAAGCTTTCTTT.